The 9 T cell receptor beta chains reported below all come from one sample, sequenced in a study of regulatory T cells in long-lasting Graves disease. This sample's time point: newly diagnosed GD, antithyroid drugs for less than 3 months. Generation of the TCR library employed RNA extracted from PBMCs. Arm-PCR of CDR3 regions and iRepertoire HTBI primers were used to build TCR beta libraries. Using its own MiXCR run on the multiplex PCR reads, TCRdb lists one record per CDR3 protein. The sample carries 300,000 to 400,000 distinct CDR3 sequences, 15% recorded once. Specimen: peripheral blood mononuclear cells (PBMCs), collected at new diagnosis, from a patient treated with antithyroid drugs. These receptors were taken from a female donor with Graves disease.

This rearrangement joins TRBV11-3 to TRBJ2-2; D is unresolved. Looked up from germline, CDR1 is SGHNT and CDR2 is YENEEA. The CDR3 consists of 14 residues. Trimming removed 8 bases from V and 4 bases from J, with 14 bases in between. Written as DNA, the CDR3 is TGTGCCAGCGGTTCCGGCCCTCCCACCGGGGAGCTGTTTTTT. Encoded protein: CASGSGPPTGELFF.

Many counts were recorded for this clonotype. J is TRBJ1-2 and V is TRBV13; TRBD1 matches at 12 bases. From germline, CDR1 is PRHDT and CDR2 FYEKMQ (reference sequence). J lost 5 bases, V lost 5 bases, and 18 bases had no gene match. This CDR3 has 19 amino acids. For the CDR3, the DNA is TGTGCCAGCAGCCGCCGCTCCGGGACAGGGGGCTCGGGGCCTTATGGCTACACCTTC. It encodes CASSRRSGTGGSGPYGYTF.

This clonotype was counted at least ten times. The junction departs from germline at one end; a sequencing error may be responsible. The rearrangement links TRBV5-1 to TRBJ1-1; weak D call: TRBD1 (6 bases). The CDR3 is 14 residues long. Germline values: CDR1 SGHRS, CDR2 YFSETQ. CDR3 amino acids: CASSLTGLGTEAFF. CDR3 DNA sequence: TGTGCCAGCAGTTTAACAGGGCTAGGCACTGAAGCTTTCTTT.

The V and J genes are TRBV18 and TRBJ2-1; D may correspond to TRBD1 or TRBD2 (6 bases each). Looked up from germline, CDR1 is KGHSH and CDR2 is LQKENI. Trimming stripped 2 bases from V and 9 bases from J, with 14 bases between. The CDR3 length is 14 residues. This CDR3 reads CASSPSTGAGEQFF. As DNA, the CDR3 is TGTGCCAGCTCACCATCTACGGGGGCAGGTGAGCAGTTCTTC.

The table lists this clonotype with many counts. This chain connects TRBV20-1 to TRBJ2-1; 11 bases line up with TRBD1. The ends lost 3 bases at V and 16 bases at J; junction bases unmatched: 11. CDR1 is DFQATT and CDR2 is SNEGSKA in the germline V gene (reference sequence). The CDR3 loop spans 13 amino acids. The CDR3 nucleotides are TGCAGTGCTAGGGACAGGGGGCGCGTTTTTCCCTTCTTC. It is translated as CSARDRGRVFPFF.

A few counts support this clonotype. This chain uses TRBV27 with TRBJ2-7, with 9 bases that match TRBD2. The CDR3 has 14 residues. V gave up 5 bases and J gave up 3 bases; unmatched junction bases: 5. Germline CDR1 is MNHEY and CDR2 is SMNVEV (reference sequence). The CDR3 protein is CASSSSGSYYEQYF. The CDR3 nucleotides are TGTGCCAGCAGTAGTAGCGGGAGTTACTACGAGCAGTACTTC.

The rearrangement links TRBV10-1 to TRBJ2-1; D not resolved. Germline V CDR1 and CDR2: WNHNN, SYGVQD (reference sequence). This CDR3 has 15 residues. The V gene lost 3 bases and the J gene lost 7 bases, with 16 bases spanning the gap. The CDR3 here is CASSDPSVIGNEQFF. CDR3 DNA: TGCGCCAGCAGTGACCCTAGTGTAATAGGGAATGAGCAGTTCTTC.

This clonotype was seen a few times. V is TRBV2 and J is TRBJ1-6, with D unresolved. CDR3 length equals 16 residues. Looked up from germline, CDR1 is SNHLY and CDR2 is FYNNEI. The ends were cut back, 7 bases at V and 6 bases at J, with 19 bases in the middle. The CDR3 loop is CASNSGQVVSNSPLHF. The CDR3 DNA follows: TGTGCCAGCAACAGCGGGCAAGTAGTGTCTAATTCACCCCTCCACTTT.

The chain's CDR3 is CSAMREADTQYF. CDR3 coding DNA: TGCAGTGCCATGCGGGAGGCAGATACGCAGTATTTT. This rearrangement joins TRBV20-1 to TRBJ2-3; 8 bases match TRBD2. Germline V gives CDR1 DFQATT, CDR2 SNEGSKA (reference sequence). Trimming cost V 6 bases and J 4 bases; bases outside gene matches: 3. The CDR3 has 12 amino acids.